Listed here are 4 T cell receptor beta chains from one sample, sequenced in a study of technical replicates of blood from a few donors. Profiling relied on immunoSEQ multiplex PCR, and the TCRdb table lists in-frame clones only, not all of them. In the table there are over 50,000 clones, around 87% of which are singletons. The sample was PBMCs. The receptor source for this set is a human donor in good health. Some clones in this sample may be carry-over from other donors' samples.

The CDR3 DNA is TGTGCCAGCAGGCGCGCGTCCCTTAACACTGAAGCTTTCTTT. Protein: CASRRASLNTEAFF. V and J are TRBV6-5 and TRBJ1-1; D not certain. Germline V gives CDR1 MNHEY, CDR2 SVGAGI. The CDR3 is 14 amino acids. Trimming cost V 6 bases and J 2 bases, with 13 bases left between them.

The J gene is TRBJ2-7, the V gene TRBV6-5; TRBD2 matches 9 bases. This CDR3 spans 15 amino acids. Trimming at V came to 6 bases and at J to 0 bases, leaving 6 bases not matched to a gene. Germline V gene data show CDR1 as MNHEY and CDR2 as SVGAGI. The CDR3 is CASRPLAGRSYEQYF. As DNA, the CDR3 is TGTGCCAGCAGACCCCTAGCGGGACGCTCCTACGAGCAGTACTTC.

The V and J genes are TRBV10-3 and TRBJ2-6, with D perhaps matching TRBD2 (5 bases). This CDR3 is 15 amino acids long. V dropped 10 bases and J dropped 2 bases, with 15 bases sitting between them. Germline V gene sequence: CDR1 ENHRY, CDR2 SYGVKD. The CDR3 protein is CANNPGVAGANVLTF. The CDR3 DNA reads TGTGCCAACAACCCCGGGGTGGCTGGGGCCAACGTCCTGACTTTC.

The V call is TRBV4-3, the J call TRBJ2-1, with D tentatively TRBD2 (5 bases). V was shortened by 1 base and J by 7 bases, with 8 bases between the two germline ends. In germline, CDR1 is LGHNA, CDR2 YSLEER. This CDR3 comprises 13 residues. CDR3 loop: CASSQAPGNEQFF. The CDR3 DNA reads TGCGCCAGCAGCCAAGCGCCGGGGAATGAGCAGTTCTTC.